This TCR beta chain is from a study of identical twins' blood T cells. Authors' processing steps: Clonotypes per individual ranged from about 85,000 to nearly 550,000. TCRdb redid the calling of the 5' RACE reads with MiXCR, one entry per CDR3 protein. It is TCRdb's table, rather than the study itself, that gives the V and J calls and clone size. The sample lists a few hundred thousand distinct CDR3 sequences; 25% to 35% were seen once. The donors were healthy female monozygous twins, three pairs in total. The three twin pairs were reared together, likely meeting the same infections. General observations from the study: Abundant TCRbeta CDR3s overlapped more between twins than with unrelated donors.

In its sample, this clonotype was seen a few times. No antigen is known for it. The sequenced sample consisted of PBMCs. This TCR derives from a woman between 18 and 55 years old in good health.

The CDR3 here is CASRDQDTGELFF. Here the CDR3 DNA reads TGTGCTAGCCGTGATCAGGACACCGGGGAGCTGTTTTTT. V is TRBV7-7 and J is TRBJ2-2; no clear D gene. Germline CDR1 and CDR2: SSHAT and FNYEAQ (reference sequence). CDR3 length: 13 amino acids.